What follows are 3 T cell receptor beta chains derived from one specimen sequenced in a study of cytomegalovirus exposure and HLA in healthy donors. This table comes from immunoSEQ multiplex PCR, and its TCRdb copy is limited to in-frame clones, with some not included. The table lists 45,000 to 70,000 clones, 85% to 95% of them singletons, with under 6.5% in the top ten. Material: PBMCs. The receptors stem from a woman aged 18-30 years in good health and CMV-seronegative.

The genes are TRBV7-9 and TRBJ1-1; no reliable D call. The CDR3 covers 13 residues. From germline, CDR1 is SEHNR and CDR2 FQNEAQ (reference sequence). Trimming shortened V by 5 bases and J by 8 bases, and 15 bases separated the two germline ends. The CDR3: CASSPQEVPEAFF. DNA for the CDR3: TGTGCCAGCAGCCCGCAAGAGGTACCCGAAGCTTTCTTT.

CDR3 protein: CASSASGGGTDTQYF. In DNA form, the CDR3 reads TGTGCCAGCAGTGCCAGCGGGGGTGGCACAGATACGCAGTATTTT. V gene TRBV6-4 combines with J gene TRBJ2-3, with 8 nucleotides matching TRBD2. The CDR3 spans 15 residues. Unmatched junction bases numbered 4, after V lost 4 bases and J lost 1 base. Germline assignment: CDR1 MRHNA and CDR2 SNTAGT.

This clone was detected only once. The V gene is TRBV6-1, the J gene TRBJ2-7, with D hard to call. Germline CDR1 reads MNHNS; CDR2 reads SASEGT. With 4 bases removed from V and 3 bases from J, the gap between germline ends came to 10 bases. The CDR3 sequence is 13 residues long. The CDR3 DNA reads as TGTGCCAGCAGTGTATCGGAGAACTACGAGCAGTACGTC. It yields the protein CASSVSENYEQYV.